Shown below are 28 T cell receptor beta chains from a single sample sequenced in a study of Tregs in tolerant kidney transplant recipients (dated by TCRdb to the late 2010s). Library preparation employed the immunoSEQ multiplex PCR assay. TCRdb retrieved this table from immuneACCESS and kept in-frame rearrangements only. Not all clones are present; in checked studies, unresolved V genes account for under half, and no reason is known for the remainder. The sample contains tens of thousands of clones, roughly 93% of them found a single time. About 0.45% of the sample lies in the top ten. The intended sense of this specimen's time point label: blood sample drawn before combined kidney and bone marrow transplant. Source: CD4+ T cells from blood, taken before the transplant. Receptors originate from a human donor who received a combined kidney and bone marrow transplant.

CDR3 in amino acids: CASSPTGSSSYEQYF. The CDR3 nucleotides are TGTGCCAGCAGCCCGACAGGGTCGAGTTCCTACGAGCAGTACTTC. The genes are TRBV5-5 and TRBJ2-7; 7 bases agree with TRBD1. Germline V lookup: CDR1 SGHKS, CDR2 YYEKEE (reference sequence). This CDR3 is built from 15 residues. The V segment lost 4 bases and the J segment 1 base; nucleotides outside the gene matches: 8.

The V call is TRBV30, the J call TRBJ1-5, with D possibly TRBD1 on 5 matching bases. The CDR3 has 14 residues. CDR1 and CDR2 from the germline V gene are GTSNPN and SVGIG (reference sequence). Trimming took off 2 bases at V and 5 bases at J, with 13 bases between the two ends. The CDR3 region is CAWSIRQTHQPQHF. The CDR3, as DNA: TGTGCCTGGAGTATTAGACAGACGCATCAGCCCCAGCATTTT.

The chain employs TRBV5-4 and TRBJ1-2; tentatively, D is TRBD1 (5 bases). CDR1 is SGHNT and CDR2 is YYREEE in the germline V gene (reference sequence). V was cut by 4 bases and J by 7 bases, with 14 bases left in between. The CDR3 extends over 13 amino acids. CDR3 region: CASSRTGKGGYTF. The CDR3, as DNA: TGTGCCAGCAGCCGAACAGGAAAAGGTGGCTACACCTTC.

The chain is built from TRBV30 and TRBJ1-5; no firm D call. CDR3 size: 14 residues. Trimming removed 0 bases at V and 3 bases at J, with 9 bases between. Germline values: CDR1 GTSNPN, CDR2 SVGIG (reference sequence). The CDR3 loop is CAWSVLLLNQPQHF. The CDR3 nucleotides read TGTGCCTGGAGTGTACTACTGCTCAATCAGCCCCAGCATTTT.

The chain has TRBV6-6 and TRBJ2-1; 11 bases are a match to TRBD1. V shed 7 bases, J shed 2 bases, and the junction held 4 bases outside the gene matches. CDR3 length: 15 amino acids. Germline V gene sequence: CDR1 MNHNY, CDR2 SVGAGI (reference sequence). CDR3 in amino acids: CASIRTGGAYNEQFF. The CDR3, as DNA: TGTGCCAGCATAAGGACAGGGGGCGCCTACAATGAGCAGTTCTTC.

V usage is TRBV9 and J usage is TRBJ1-2, with 7 bases fitting TRBD1. This CDR3 comprises 14 residues. V lost 0 bases to trimming and J lost 6 bases; unmatched junction nucleotides: 5. In germline, CDR1 is SGDLS, CDR2 YYNGEE. The CDR3 is CASSVGDRVDGYTF. The CDR3 nucleotides are TGTGCCAGCAGCGTAGGAGACAGGGTTGATGGCTACACCTTC.

J is TRBJ2-7 and V is TRBV30; 9 positions match TRBD1. The V segment lost 3 bases and the J segment 7 bases; nucleotides outside the gene matches: 7. This CDR3 comprises 13 residues. Germline lookup yields CDR1 GTSNPN and CDR2 SVGIG (reference sequence). CDR3 bases: TGTGCCTGGAGGGACAGGGGCCTCGGGGAGCAGTACTTC. The encoded protein is CAWRDRGLGEQYF.

V gene TRBV7-9 combines with J gene TRBJ2-7; D not resolved. V dropped 2 bases and J dropped 1 base, with 6 bases sitting between them. Germline CDR1 is SEHNR and CDR2 is FQNEAQ (reference sequence). CDR3 length: 13 amino acids. The CDR3 DNA follows: TGTGCCAGCAGCTTACTACAGTCCTACGAGCAGTACTTC. The encoded protein is CASSLLQSYEQYF.

The V and J genes are TRBV14 and TRBJ2-5, with 8 positions matching TRBD1. The CDR3 has 15 residues. J was trimmed by 5 bases and V by 2 bases; bases with no gene match: 7. CDR1 and CDR2 from the germline V gene are SGHDN and FVKESK. The CDR3 region is CASSQTGGYGETQYF. The CDR3 DNA is TGTGCCAGCAGCCAAACAGGGGGTTATGGGGAGACCCAGTACTTC.

As concerns this clone: The limits of the CDR3 on the DNA are not certain, so only TCRdb's listed CDR3 is given. The V call is TRBV5-6, the J call TRBJ2-5; whether TRBD1, the table's D call, matches the DNA was not checked. Including both end residues, the CDR3 is 16 amino acids long. Germline CDR1 is SGHDT and CDR2 is YYEEEE. CDR3 residues: CASSLVGPGTGTLLYF.

J is TRBJ2-1 and V is TRBV5-4; TRBD2 matches 9 bases. There are 15 residues in the CDR3. The V and J ends lost 4 bases and 7 bases, in that order; junction bases with no gene match: 9. Germline V gene sequence: CDR1 SGHNT, CDR2 YYREEE (reference sequence). The CDR3 DNA is TGTGCCAGCAGCCTGACGGCGGGAGGGCAAAATGAGCAGTTCTTC. Its protein is CASSLTAGGQNEQFF.

The rearrangement uses TRBV6-5 and TRBJ1-2, with D uncertain. V lost 0 bases, J lost 4 bases, and 12 bases lay in between. Germline lookup yields CDR1 MNHEY and CDR2 SVGAGI. The CDR3 length is 15 residues. The CDR3 sequence is CASSYSITASYGYTF. The CDR3 DNA reads TGTGCCAGCAGTTACTCGATTACAGCCTCCTATGGCTACACCTTC.

The chain employs TRBV6-5 and TRBJ1-1; 8 nucleotides match TRBD1. Trimming removed 0 bases from V and 12 bases from J; junction bases left unmatched: 15. The germline V gene has CDR1 MNHEY and CDR2 SVGAGI. This CDR3 comprises 16 residues. The CDR3 nucleotides are TGTGCCAGCAGTTACTCTAGAGCCAGGGACAGGATAAGGACTTTCTTT. Translation: CASSYSRARDRIRTFF.

CDR3 residues: CASKQYENGYTF. CDR3 coding DNA: TGTGCCAGTAAACAGTATGAGAATGGCTACACCTTC. The chain carries TRBV19 and TRBJ1-2; D unresolved. V gave up 7 bases and J gave up 6 bases, with 12 bases separating them. The germline V gene encodes CDR1 LNHDA and CDR2 SQIVND (reference sequence). The CDR3 sequence is 12 residues long.

This sequence joins TRBV5-1 and TRBJ2-5; D unclear. The CDR3 is made up of 13 amino acids. The V gene's germline CDR1 is SGHRS and CDR2 YFSETQ. V shed 0 bases and J shed 4 bases, with 7 bases lying between them. Here the CDR3 DNA reads TGCGCCAGCAGCTTGGAAGTGAGAGAGACCCAGTACTTC. Translated, it gives CASSLEVRETQYF.

V is TRBV9 and J is TRBJ2-1, with unresolved D. Germline CDR1 is SGDLS and CDR2 is YYNGEE. Trimming shortened V by 0 bases and J by 5 bases, and 9 bases separated the two germline ends. The length of the CDR3 is 14 residues. CDR3 in DNA: TGTGCCAGCAGCGTAGAAAACTACGACAATGAGCAGTTCTTC. It encodes CASSVENYDNEQFF.

The chain uses TRBV5-1 and TRBJ1-4; D remains unclear. V was cut by 5 bases and J by 5 bases, with 16 bases left in between. CDR3 length equals 15 residues. Germline CDR1 reads SGHRS; CDR2 reads YFSETQ. Here the CDR3 reads CASRFGRARNEKLFF. The CDR3 coding sequence is TGCGCCAGCAGGTTCGGGCGGGCTCGAAATGAAAAACTGTTTTTT.

The chain carries TRBV27 and TRBJ2-5; 10 bases align to TRBD2. The V gene end was trimmed by 6 bases and the J gene end by 1 base; junction bases not matched to a gene: 8. The CDR3 totals 16 residues. CDR1 and CDR2 from the germline V gene are MNHEY and SMNVEV (reference sequence). In DNA form, the CDR3 reads TGTGCCAGCAGCCGGGGACTAGCGCAACTCCAAGAGACCCAGTACTTC. This encodes CASSRGLAQLQETQYF.

The chain links TRBV19 to TRBJ2-2; weak D call: TRBD1 (6 bases). V was trimmed by 6 bases and J by 1 base, leaving 12 bases between them. Germline CDR1 reads LNHDA; CDR2 reads SQIVND (reference sequence). This CDR3 is built from 15 residues. CDR3 sequence: CASRPGHVNTGELFF. The CDR3 DNA follows: TGTGCCAGTAGGCCGGGACACGTGAACACCGGGGAGCTGTTTTTT.

The chain couples TRBV9 to TRBJ1-2; the match to TRBD1 covers 7 bases. Germline assignment: CDR1 SGDLS and CDR2 YYNGEE. The J segment lost 3 bases and the V segment lost 1 base, leaving 12 bases of the junction unmatched. The CDR3 is 17 residues long. CDR3 bases: TGTGCCAGCAGCGTATCCGACAGGGTTCACAGTGACTATGGCTACACCTTC. It specifies CASSVSDRVHSDYGYTF. Full variable domain (missing parts from reference TRBV9 and TRBJ1-2): DSGVTQTPKHLITATGQRVTLRCSPRSGDLSVYWYQQSLDQGLQFLIQYYNGEERAKGNILERFSAQQFPDLHSELNLSSLELGDSALYFCASSVSDRVHSDYGYTFGSGTRLTVV.

The chain uses TRBV6-5 and TRBJ2-1; 10 bases agree with TRBD2. This CDR3 is built from 15 residues. CDR1 and CDR2 from the germline V gene are MNHEY and SVGAGI. After removal of 7 bases from V and 6 bases from J, the junction contained 9 bases not matched to a gene. CDR3 DNA sequence: TGTGCCAGCATAGCGGGAGGAAGACTTGGCAATGAGCAGTTCTTC. This codes for CASIAGGRLGNEQFF.

The chain links TRBV7-2 to TRBJ1-2; 7 positions match TRBD1. The CDR3 contains 16 residues. The germline V gene encodes CDR1 SGHTA and CDR2 FQGNSA. V dropped 2 bases and J dropped 2; count of bases not matched to a gene: 8. For the CDR3, the DNA is TGTGCCAGCAGCTTAAGAGGGGGCTCGGTGAACTATGGCTACACCTTC. Translating gives CASSLRGGSVNYGYTF.

CDR3 DNA: TGTGCCAGCAGCTTAGAACCTAGCGGGGGATACAATGAGCAGTTCTTC. This translates into CASSLEPSGGYNEQFF. The rearrangement joins TRBV11-3 to TRBJ2-1; TRBD2 matches at 10 bases. J gave up 4 bases and V 0 bases, and 3 bases lay outside the gene matches. The CDR3 runs to 16 residues. Germline V gene data show CDR1 as SGHNT and CDR2 as YENEEA. Supplemented by reference TRBV11-3 and TRBJ2-1, the full variable domain reads EAGVVQSPRYKIIEKKQPVAFWCNPISGHNTLYWYLQNLGQGPELLIRYENEEAVDDSQLPKDRFSAERLKGVDSTLKIQPAELGDSAVYLCASSLEPSGGYNEQFFGPGTRLTVL.

V and J are TRBV29-1 and TRBJ2-1; maybe TRBD2 (6 bases). Per the germline V gene, CDR1 is SQVTM and CDR2 is ANQGSEA. The CDR3 is 13 amino acids. V dropped 7 bases and J dropped 3 bases, with 13 bases sitting between them. CDR3 loop: CSDAGLYYNEQFF. CDR3 DNA: TGCAGCGACGCGGGGTTATACTACAATGAGCAGTTCTTC.

The V gene is TRBV5-4, the J gene TRBJ2-4, with unresolved D. Germline V gene lookup returns CDR1 SGHNT and CDR2 YYREEE (reference sequence). There are 15 residues in the CDR3. V was clipped by 0 bases and J by 0 bases, with 7 bases between them. The CDR3 region is CASSLGIVAKNIQYF. The CDR3 DNA reads as TGTGCCAGCAGCTTGGGTATCGTAGCCAAAAACATTCAGTACTTC.

The chain joins TRBV30 to TRBJ2-5; the D is unclear. Trimming took 0 bases from V and 3 from J, leaving 8 bases between them. In germline, CDR1 is GTSNPN, CDR2 SVGIG (reference sequence). The CDR3 sequence is 13 residues long. The CDR3 DNA is TGTGCCTGGAGTGTAACCCGAGAAGAGACCCAGTACTTC. Encoded protein: CAWSVTREETQYF.

The rearrangement joins TRBV6-5 to TRBJ2-2; 8 bases match TRBD2. V shed 8 bases, J shed 6 bases, and the junction held 8 bases outside the gene matches. This CDR3 has 14 amino acids. The germline CDR1 and CDR2 sequences are MNHEY and SVGAGI. The CDR3 DNA sequence: TGTGCCAGCCTTCCCGGGAGGGCCCCCGGGGAGCTGTTTTTT. Its protein is CASLPGRAPGELFF.

The genes are TRBV2 and TRBJ2-7; tentative D call: TRBD2 (7 bases). The CDR3 totals 13 residues. Germline-derived CDR1 and CDR2 are SNHLY and FYNNEI. V shed 6 bases and J shed 6 bases, with 15 bases lying between them. CDR3 region: CASRTSGGIEQYF. CDR3 nucleotides: TGTGCCAGCAGGACCTCGGGGGGCATCGAGCAGTACTTC.